Included here is one T cell receptor beta chain sequence, with context. Its specificity is not known. Using RNA transcripts as the source, TCR beta CDR3 regions were amplified. Using the HTBI primer set, a first-round RT-PCR was run on the TCR CDR3. Using its own MiXCR run on the multiplex PCR reads, TCRdb lists one record per CDR3 protein. The sample has around 250,000 distinct CDR3 sequences, less than 15% seen once. This sample was taken from a study of T cells in Graves' hyperthyroidism and ophthalmopathy. Study in general: At initial diagnosis, before any treatment had begun, peripheral blood was obtained.

The source of the PBMCs was roughly 10 ml of fresh peripheral blood. Regarding the study as a whole: Most expanded thyroid clonotypes above 0.001 recurred in blood.

CDR1 and CDR2 from the germline V gene are MGHRA and YSYEKL. The CDR3 totals 16 residues. V gave up 4 bases and J gave up 0 bases; unmatched junction bases: 3. The rearrangement uses TRBV4-1 and TRBJ2-4, with 10 bases fitting TRBD1. This sequence was found in a woman in her thirties or forties with Graves' hyperthyroidism that later progressed to Graves' ophthalmopathy. The sample consisted of blood. This CDR3 reads CASSLGTGVAKNIQYF. The CDR3 nucleotides are TGCGCCAGCAGCCTCGGGACAGGGGTAGCCAAAAACATTCAGTACTTC.